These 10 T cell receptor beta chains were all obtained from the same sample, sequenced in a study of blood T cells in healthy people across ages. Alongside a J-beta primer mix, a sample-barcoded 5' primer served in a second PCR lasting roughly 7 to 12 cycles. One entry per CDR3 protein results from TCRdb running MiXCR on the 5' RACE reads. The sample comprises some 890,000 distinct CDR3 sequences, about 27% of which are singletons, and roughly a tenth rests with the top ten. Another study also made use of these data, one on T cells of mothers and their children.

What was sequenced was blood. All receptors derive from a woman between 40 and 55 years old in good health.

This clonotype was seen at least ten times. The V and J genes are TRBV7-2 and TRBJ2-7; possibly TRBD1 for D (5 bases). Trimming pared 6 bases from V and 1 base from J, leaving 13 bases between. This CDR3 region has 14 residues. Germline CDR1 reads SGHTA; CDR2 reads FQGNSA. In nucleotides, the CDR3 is TGTGCCAGCAGTTCTACAGGTGCTTCCTACGAGCAGTACTTC. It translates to CASSSTGASYEQYF. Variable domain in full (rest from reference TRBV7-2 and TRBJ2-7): GAGVSQSPSNKVTEKGKDVELRCDPISGHTALYWYRQSLGQGLEFLIYFQGNSAPDKSGLPSDRFSAERTGGSVSTLTIQRTQQEDSAVYLCASSSTGASYEQYFGPGTRLTVT.

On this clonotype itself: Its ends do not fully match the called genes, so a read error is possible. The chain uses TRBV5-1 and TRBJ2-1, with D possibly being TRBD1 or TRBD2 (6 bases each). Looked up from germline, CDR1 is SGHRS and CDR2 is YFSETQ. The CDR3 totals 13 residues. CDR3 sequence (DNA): TGCGCCAGCAAGGGGGGCTCCTACAATGGGCAGTTCTTC. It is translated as CASKGGSYNGQFF.

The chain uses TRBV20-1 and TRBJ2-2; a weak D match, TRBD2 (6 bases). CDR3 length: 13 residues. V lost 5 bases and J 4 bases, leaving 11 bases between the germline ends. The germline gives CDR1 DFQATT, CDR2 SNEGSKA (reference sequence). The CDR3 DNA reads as TGCAGTGCTCAAATTAGCGGCACCGGGGAGCTGTTTTTT. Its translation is CSAQISGTGELFF.

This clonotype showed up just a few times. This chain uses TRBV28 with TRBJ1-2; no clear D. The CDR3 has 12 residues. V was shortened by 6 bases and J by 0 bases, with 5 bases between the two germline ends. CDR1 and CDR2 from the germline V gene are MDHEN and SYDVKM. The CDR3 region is CASRATNYGYTF. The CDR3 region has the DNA TGTGCCAGCAGGGCTACTAACTATGGCTACACCTTC.

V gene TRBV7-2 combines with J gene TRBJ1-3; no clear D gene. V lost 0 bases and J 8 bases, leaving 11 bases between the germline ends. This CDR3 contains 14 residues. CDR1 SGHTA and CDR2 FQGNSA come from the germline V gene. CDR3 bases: TGTGCCAGCAGCTTAGCTTCGGGCGGCTACACCATATATTTT. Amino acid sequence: CASSLASGGYTIYF.

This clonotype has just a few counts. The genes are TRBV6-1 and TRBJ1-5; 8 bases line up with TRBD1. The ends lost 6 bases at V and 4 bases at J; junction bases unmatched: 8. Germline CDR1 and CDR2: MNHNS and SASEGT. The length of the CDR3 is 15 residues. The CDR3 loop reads CASRDRELYNQPQHF. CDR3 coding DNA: TGTGCCAGCAGGGACAGGGAACTGTATAATCAGCCCCAGCATTTT.

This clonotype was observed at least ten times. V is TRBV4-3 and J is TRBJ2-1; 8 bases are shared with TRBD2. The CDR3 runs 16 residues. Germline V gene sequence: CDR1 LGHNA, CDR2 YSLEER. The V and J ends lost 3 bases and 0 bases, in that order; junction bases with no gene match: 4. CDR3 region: CASSHFGGDSYNEQFF. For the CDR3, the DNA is TGCGCCAGCAGCCACTTCGGGGGGGACTCCTACAATGAGCAGTTCTTC.

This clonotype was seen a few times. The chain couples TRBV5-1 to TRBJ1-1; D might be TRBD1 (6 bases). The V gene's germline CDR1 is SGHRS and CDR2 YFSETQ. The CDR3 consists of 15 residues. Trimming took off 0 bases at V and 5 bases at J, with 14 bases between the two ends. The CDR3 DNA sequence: TGCGCCAGCAGCTTGGCGGGGACACGAGGAACTGAAGCTTTCTTT. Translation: CASSLAGTRGTEAFF.

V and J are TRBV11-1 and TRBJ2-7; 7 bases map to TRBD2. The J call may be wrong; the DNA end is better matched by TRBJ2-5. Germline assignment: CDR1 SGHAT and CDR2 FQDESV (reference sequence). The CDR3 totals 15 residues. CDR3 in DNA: TGTGCCAGCAGTCCAACCCAGGGAGGGAGAGAGACCCAGTACTTC. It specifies CASSPTQGGRETQYF.

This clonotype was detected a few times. The chain's CDR3 is CASRDRGLVTEAFF. DNA of the CDR3: TGTGCCAGCAGGGACAGGGGGCTAGTAACTGAAGCTTTCTTT. The chain couples TRBV27 to TRBJ1-1; 11 positions match TRBD1. Germline V lookup: CDR1 MNHEY, CDR2 SMNVEV (reference sequence). J lost 5 bases, V lost 6 bases, and 5 bases had no gene match. There are 14 residues in the CDR3.